The present T cell receptor beta chain was sequenced within a study of cytomegalovirus exposure and HLA in healthy donors. General study results and limits: The Asian-associated ancestry cluster reportedly had fewer N-insertions than the approximately 610-donor mean in a later analysis.

This PCR relied on a set of 60 Vbeta primers and 13 Jbeta primers. TCRdb's copy holds only in-frame clones and misses some; the assay was immunoSEQ multiplex PCR. The table includes about 110,000 clones, roughly 69% detected once. Germline CDR1 is MGHRA and CDR2 is YSYEKL. The CDR3 contains 15 residues. With V trimmed by 3 bases and J by 6 bases, 7 bases remained unmatched. Points on this clone: The target antigen is unknown.

The receptor comes from a man aged 25-40 years in good health and CMV-seropositive. The material sequenced was PBMCs. This chain links TRBV4-1 with TRBJ2-3; 9 bases agree with TRBD2. The CDR3 spells CASSQTSGPSDTQYF. In nucleotides, the CDR3 is TGCGCCAGCAGCCAGACTAGCGGACCGAGCGATACGCAGTATTTT.